Listed below are T cell receptor beta chains from one sample, sequenced in a study of T cell changes during pregnancy in multiple sclerosis. Sequencing used immunoSEQ multiplex PCR; TCRdb keeps in-frame clones, though not all of them. The repertoire holds 15,000 or so clones, with around 90% as singletons. The sequencing used CD8+ T cells from peripheral blood mononuclear cells, collected after pregnancy. These TCRs come from a female donor in good health, enrolled as a control in a pregnancy study. Each CDR3 is given without its conserved first and last residue. D genes are given only for firm matches.

13 | TRBD2 | TRBV19 | ASRSELAGSYEQY
11 | . | TRBV19 | ASSIFLFYEQY
13 | . | TRBV5-1 | ASSLATGSGNTIY
14 | . | TRBV7-8 | ASSLRVGFSYNEQF
12 | TRBD2 | TRBV19 | ASGASGRFNEQY
11 | . | TRBV2 | ASMSGIADTQY
14 | TRBD2 | TRBV9 | ASSLQRGGLKDTQY
11 | . | TRBV5-1 | ASSLITDETQY
12 | TRBD1 | TRBV28 | ASTNTGGSYEQY
13 | . | TRBV27 | ASSLDFPSTDTQY
13 | . | TRBV9 | ASSSEIRDGNTIY
12 | TRBD1 | TRBV11-2 | ASTGGQEGNTIY
13 | . | TRBV28 | ASSYFADMNTEAF
16 | TRBD2 | TRBV7-9 | ASRGFAASGIDWDTQY
16 | TRBD2 | TRBV10-3 | AISEAGLAGPGGYEQY
13 | TRBD1 | TRBV2 | ASSPPGQGVHEQY
13 | . | TRBV7-6 | ASSSASTGYNEQF
16 | . | TRBV19 | ASSIFGETGPVPSPLH
14 | . | TRBV25-1 | ASSVATGYGANVLT
10 | . | TRBV7-8 | ASSLIPVTQY
12 | TRBD1 | TRBV6-1 | ASSETGAGYEQY
14 | TRBD2 | TRBV4-1 | ASSQAPLAGDDEQY
16 | TRBD1 | TRBV12-5 | ASGHTDRGFREDQPQH
13 | TRBD1 | TRBV7-2 | ASSQGQGFNEKLF
12 | . | TRBV19 | ASSIVSGSHGYT
10 | . | TRBV5-1 | ASSLAGDEQY